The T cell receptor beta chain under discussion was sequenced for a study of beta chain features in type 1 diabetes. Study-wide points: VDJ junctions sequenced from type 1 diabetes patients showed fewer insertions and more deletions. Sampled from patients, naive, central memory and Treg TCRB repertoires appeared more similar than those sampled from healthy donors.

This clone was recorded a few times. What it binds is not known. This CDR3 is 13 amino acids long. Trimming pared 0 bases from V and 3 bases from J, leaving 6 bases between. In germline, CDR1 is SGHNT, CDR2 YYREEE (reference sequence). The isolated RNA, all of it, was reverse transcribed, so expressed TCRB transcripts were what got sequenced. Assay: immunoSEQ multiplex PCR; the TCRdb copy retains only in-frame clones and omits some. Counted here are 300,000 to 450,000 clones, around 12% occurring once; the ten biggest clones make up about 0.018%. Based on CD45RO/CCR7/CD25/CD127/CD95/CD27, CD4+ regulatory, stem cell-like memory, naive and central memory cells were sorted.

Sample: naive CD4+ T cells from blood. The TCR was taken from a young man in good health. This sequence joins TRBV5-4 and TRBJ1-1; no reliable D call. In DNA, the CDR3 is TGTGCCAGCAGCTTGGGACGGGACACTGAAGCTTTCTTT. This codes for CASSLGRDTEAFF.